Listed here is a single T cell receptor beta chain. Its antigen is unknown. TCRdb recomputed calls from the reads with MiXCR, one row per CDR3 protein. Here the sample spans under 500,000 distinct CDR3 sequences, under 55% being singletons. Trimming shortened V by 5 bases and J by 3 bases, and 10 bases separated the two germline ends. CDR1 is MNHEY and CDR2 is SVGAGI in the germline V gene. This CDR3 is built from 14 residues. This sample stems from a study of T cell repertoires in cytomegalovirus infection. About the research overall: It can be stated that public TCR beta signatures indicated CMV infection as well as a matching HLA type.

The specimen comprised cultured PBMCs, sampled from culture after CMV antigen stimulation. The source of this sequence is a human donor in good health (CMV status not recorded). Some clones in this sample may be carry-over from other donors' samples. The chain combines TRBV6-5 with TRBJ2-2; a weak D match, TRBD2 (6 bases). CDR3 sequence: CASSRGLDTGELFF. The CDR3 nucleotides are TGTGCCAGCAGTAGGGGACTCGACACCGGGGAGCTGTTTTTT.